This TCR beta chain is drawn from a study of CD8 T cells in Susac syndrome (dated by TCRdb to between 2018 and 2021). Context from the whole study: Among the sequenced Susac syndrome patients, over five had clinically active disease and eight were in clinical remission. At blood withdrawal, Susac syndrome patients were either therapy-naive, taking corticosteroids (in some cases with IVIg as well), or taking IVIg alone. The study used repertoire sequencing to test whether antigen drove CD8+ T cell activation and differentiation in Susac syndrome. What the research found in general, with its limitations: No clonal expansion was detected in the CD4+ T cell repertoire of Susac syndrome patients. The number of individuals in the TCR sequencing and HLA analysis was acknowledged as relatively small.

RNA was extracted using the RNeasy kit, and roughly 0.5 to 1 ug of the RNA was reverse transcribed with random hexamers. TCR beta CDR3 regions were amplified with the immunoSEQ multiplex PCR assay covering 54 Vbeta and 13 Jbeta segments. PCR amplification bias was corrected using a synthetic template baseline for primer optimization and computational correction. The published analysis was carried out like this. Reads were annotated to V, D and J genes per IMGT and analyzed with immunoSEQ Analyzer, keeping only productive sequences. Clonality was computed as one minus Shannon entropy normalized by log2 of the number of productive unique sequences. For each patient and control, public and private clones were evaluated among the 100 most prevalent clones. Susac-specific clones were defined as absent from healthy and MS cohorts, around 980 published viral clones and other ImmuneACCESS disease sequences. TCRdb took the public reads, trimmed them with fastp at Q25, ran MiXCR for clone calling and kept in-frame beta chains. Rows are unified per CDR3 protein, each entry keeping the most common DNA and genes. TCRdb's processing, not the authors', yielded these V and J calls. The sample table shows some 99,000 distinct CDR3 sequences, and around 94% are seen once. Over 0.3% of the sample rests with the top ten.

As to this clonotype: There is no known antigen for this receptor. No per-base quality is available; no much larger clone lies one base away.

High-throughput TCR beta sequencing profiled peripheral blood CD8+ and CD4+ T cells from healthy donors, Susac syndrome patients and multiple sclerosis patients. Susac syndrome patients met recently defined diagnostic criteria for definite or probable disease. Bulk CD8+ and CD4+ T cells were purified by magnetic negative isolation, while CD8+ TEMRA cells were enriched using FACS. Blood was drawn into EDTA tubes, processed within 24 hours, and PBMCs were isolated by density gradient centrifugation. PBMCs intended for TCR sequencing were frozen in liquid nitrogen and were later thawed in a 37 degrees C water bath. A purity of at least 90% was achieved for sorted or isolated CD4+, CD8+ and CD8+ TEMRA cells. CDR3 length: 11 amino acids, cysteine to phenylalanine. The kept DNA is CDR3 alone, 33 bases in frame from the first base. V drops 6 bases and J drops 7 bases, leaving 8 bases in between. The germline V gene sets CDR1 to SGHRS and CDR2 to YFSETQ.

The TCR was taken from a human donor with Susac syndrome. The sample comprised CD4+ T cells from PBMCs. The sequence links TRBV5-1 to TRBJ2-1; TRBD1 could be the D gene, as 5 bases match. The CDR3 reads as follows: CASNRGNEQFF. The nucleotide sequence is given as TGCGCCAGCAATAGGGGAAATGAGCAGTTCTTC.